Included here is one T cell receptor beta chain sequence, with context. Its matching antigen is unknown. Following RNA extraction, reverse transcription yielded cDNA that acted as the sequencing template. Using immunoSEQ multiplex PCR, the repertoire was profiled, and TCRdb retains in-frame clones only, with some absent. The sample gives around 120,000 clones, approximately 52% of which show up once; more than 25% is in the top ten. The record originates from a study of CD8+ T cells in alopecia areata. Study-level background: It was 6 to 18 months of tofacitinib, and then there were 6 months off drug. Study-wide results and limits: Tofacitinib delivered significant drops in scalp clonality and in expanded CD8+ clones among the top 100. Higher clonality than in normal scalp was seen in lesional scalp, especially alopecia totalis/universalis. During tofacitinib treatment, many expanded lesional clones remained in scalp and blood.

Treatment indicated: oral pan-JAK inhibitor, 5-10 mg twice daily. The starting material was CD8+ T cells sorted from blood, obtained at week 4, from a patient treated with tofacitinib. This clonotype was obtained from a human donor with alopecia areata.

CDR3 DNA sequence: TGCGCCAGCAGCCCAAGTCAAGGTCCTCCATTGCCCACAGATACGCAGTATTTT. Translating gives CASSPSQGPPLPTDTQYF. The chain carries TRBV4-1 and TRBJ2-3; no reliable D call. Germline assignment: CDR1 MGHRA and CDR2 YSYEKL. V was pared by 4 bases and J by 2 bases, with 22 bases between. The CDR3 consists of 18 residues.